Below, one T cell receptor beta chain is given with its context. These data are taken from a study of blood T cell repertoires in COVID-19. Study-level information: There were acute and convalescent COVID-19 samples, and they came from the United States, Italy and Spain.

With 4 bases clipped from V and 1 base from J, the junction kept 11 bases outside the gene matches. The CDR3 sequence is 18 residues long. The germline V gene has CDR1 SGHDT and CDR2 YYEEEE. Sequenced by immunoSEQ multiplex PCR; TCRdb stores in-frame clones only, minus some. This sample has 270,000 or so clones; around 82% occur once, and the top ten carry roughly 3.1%. The sequencing input was peripheral blood. The TCR comes from a woman in her late teens or twenties with acute or convalescent COVID-19. V gene TRBV5-6 combines with J gene TRBJ1-5, with 10 bases aligning to TRBD1. The CDR3: CASSRTGGLGVSNQPQHF. For the CDR3, the DNA is TGTGCCAGCAGCAGGACAGGGGGATTGGGGGTAAGCAATCAGCCCCAGCATTTT.